Sequencing of this T cell receptor beta chain was carried out in a study of blood T cell repertoires in COVID-19. Study information: Collection of acute and convalescent COVID-19 samples took place in the United States, Italy and Spain. The analysed material was cDNA or gDNA that came from T cells, B-cell-depleted T cells, or PBMCs.

The CDR3 has 17 amino acids. Study processing details: Nucleated cell number was recorded as an estimate derived from reference gene primer amplification. Assay used: immunoSEQ multiplex PCR; TCRdb lists only in-frame clones, some missing. Clonal size and the V and J genes are those of that table, whereas D and trimming came from the DNA. The sample shows about 100,000 clones, around 90% of them seen only once. The sequenced material came from peripheral blood. The genes are TRBV21-1 and TRBJ2-7; the table gives TRBD1 as D, unverified against the DNA. TRBV21-1 is marked as a pseudogene. This clonotype was obtained from a man aged 18 to 30 with acute or convalescent COVID-19. This CDR3 reads CASSKAGASRPSYEQYF. CDR3 coding DNA: TGTGCCAGCAGCAAAGCAGGGGCTAGTCGGCCCTCCTACGAGCAGTACTTC.